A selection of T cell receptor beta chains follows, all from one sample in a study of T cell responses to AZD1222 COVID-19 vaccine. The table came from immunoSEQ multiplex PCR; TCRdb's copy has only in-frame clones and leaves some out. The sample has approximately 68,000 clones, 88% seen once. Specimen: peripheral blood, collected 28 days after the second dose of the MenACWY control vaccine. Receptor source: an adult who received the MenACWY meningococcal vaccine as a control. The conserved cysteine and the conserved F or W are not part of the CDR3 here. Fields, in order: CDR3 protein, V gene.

ASSEQGALTAPQH | TRBV2
ASSFQGTTDTQY | TRBV7-3
ASTQRGGYT | TRBV2
ASSQVGDRVSGYT | TRBV4-2
ATAGLPGELF | TRBV28
ASSQGSYEQY | TRBV14
ASSPGQDSYEQY | TRBV6-5
AWSVVQDYEQY | TRBV30
SVAGAGNTIY | TRBV29-1
ASSSLGTGEGEQF | TRBV27
ASSQDTGTTAGELF | TRBV4-1
ASNPIVRNYGYT | TRBV19
ASSPLLGELF | TRBV11-1
ASSVTWGGSNSPLH | TRBV9
ASSLSPGLSYNEQF | TRBV5-1
ASSERSSGSNEQF | TRBV2
ASSSQLSGYT | TRBV9
SVILGLVSYEQY | TRBV29-1
ASSIDQWTGNQPQH | TRBV19
ATLDRVRGYGYT | TRBV27